This T cell receptor (beta chain) is from a study of shared clonotypes between healthy human individuals. Across the study: Used for every donor were three CD4 naive, three CD4 memory, two CD8 naive and one CD8 memory plate. Study outcomes and limitations: It was observed that 4% to 6% of naive CD4 clonotypes were shared across a handful of donors.

CD8 cells classed as naive were CD45RO-negative and positively selected for CCR7, excluding terminally differentiated effector memory CD45RA+ cells. Each subset's genomic DNA was split evenly across several immunoSEQ plates. Authors' analysis steps: Because ImmunoSEQ provided only junction sequences with no quality scores, the filtering differed. Only in-frame clones appear in the TCRdb table, and some are missing; sequencing was by immunoSEQ multiplex PCR. The V and J calls and clone size were taken over from that table, and D and trimming were inferred from the DNA. Found here are millions of clones, just over 90% of them singletons; the top ten hold 1.5% to 2%. Remarks on this clone: Antigen: not known.

The germline CDR1 and CDR2 sequences are MDHEN and SYDVKM. V gave up 6 bases and J gave up 5 bases; unmatched junction bases: 10. This CDR3 is built from 16 residues. The rearrangement uses TRBV28 and TRBJ2-5; TRBD2 agrees at 12 bases. The source of this sequence is a young man in good health. Some clones in this sample may be carry-over from other donors' samples. Sequences were obtained from naive CD8+ T cells from PBMCs. DNA of the CDR3: TGTGCCAGCAGACTGTTACTAGCGGGAGGAGAGGAGACCCAGTACTTC. As protein: CASRLLLAGGEETQYF.